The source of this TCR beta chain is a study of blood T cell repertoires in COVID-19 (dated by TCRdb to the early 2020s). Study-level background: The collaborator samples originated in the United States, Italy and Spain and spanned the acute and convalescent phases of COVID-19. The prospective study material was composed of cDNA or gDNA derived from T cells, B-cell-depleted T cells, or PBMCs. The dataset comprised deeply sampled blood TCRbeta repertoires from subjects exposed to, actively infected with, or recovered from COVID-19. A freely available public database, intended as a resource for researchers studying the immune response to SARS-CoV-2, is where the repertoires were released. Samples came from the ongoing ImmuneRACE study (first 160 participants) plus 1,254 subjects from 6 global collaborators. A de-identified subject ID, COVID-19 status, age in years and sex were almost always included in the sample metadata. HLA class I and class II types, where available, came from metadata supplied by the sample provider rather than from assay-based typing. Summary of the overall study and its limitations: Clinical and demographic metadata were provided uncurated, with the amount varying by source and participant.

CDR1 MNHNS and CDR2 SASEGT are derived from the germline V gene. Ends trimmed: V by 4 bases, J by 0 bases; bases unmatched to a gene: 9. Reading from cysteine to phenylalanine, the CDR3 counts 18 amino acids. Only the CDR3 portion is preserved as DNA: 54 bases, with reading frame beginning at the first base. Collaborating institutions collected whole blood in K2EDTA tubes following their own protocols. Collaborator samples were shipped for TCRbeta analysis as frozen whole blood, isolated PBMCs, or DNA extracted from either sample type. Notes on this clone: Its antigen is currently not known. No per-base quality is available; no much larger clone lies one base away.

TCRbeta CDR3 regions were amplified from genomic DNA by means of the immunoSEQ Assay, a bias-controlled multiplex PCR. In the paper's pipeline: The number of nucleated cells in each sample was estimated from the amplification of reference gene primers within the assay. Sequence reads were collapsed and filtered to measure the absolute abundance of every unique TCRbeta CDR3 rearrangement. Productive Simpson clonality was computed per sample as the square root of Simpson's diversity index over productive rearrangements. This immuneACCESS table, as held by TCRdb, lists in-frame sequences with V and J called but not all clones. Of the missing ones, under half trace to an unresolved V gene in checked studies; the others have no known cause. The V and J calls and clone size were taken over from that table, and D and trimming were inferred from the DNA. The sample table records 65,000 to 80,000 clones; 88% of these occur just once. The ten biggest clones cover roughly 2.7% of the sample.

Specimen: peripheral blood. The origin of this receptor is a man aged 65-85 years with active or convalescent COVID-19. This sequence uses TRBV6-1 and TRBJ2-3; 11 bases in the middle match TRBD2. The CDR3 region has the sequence CASSALIGTSGSTDTQYF. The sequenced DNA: TGTGCCAGCAGTGCACTAATCGGGACTAGCGGTAGCACAGATACGCAGTATTTT.